The 8 T cell receptor beta chains in this list originate from one sample, sequenced in a study of blood T cell repertoires in COVID-19. Here immunoSEQ multiplex PCR was the method, and the copy in TCRdb shows in-frame clones only, minus some. The sample has 250,000 to 400,000 clones; approximately 89% are singletons. What was sequenced was PBMCs or T cells enriched from blood (not recorded which). These TCRs come from a woman aged 30 to 39 who had recovered from COVID-19.

The chain joins TRBV19 to TRBJ2-2; 14 bases are shared with TRBD2. The CDR3 is made up of 17 amino acids. Germline assignment: CDR1 LNHDA and CDR2 SQIVND (reference sequence). J lost 4 bases, V lost 1 base, and 2 bases had no gene match. DNA for the CDR3: TGTGCCAGTAGTATAGCGACTAGCGGGGGGGCCACCGGGGAGCTGTTTTTT. This encodes CASSIATSGGATGELFF.

The V call is TRBV7-9, the J call TRBJ1-2, with 7 nucleotides matching TRBD1. Germline V gene data show CDR1 as SEHNR and CDR2 as FQNEAQ (reference sequence). The CDR3 has 15 residues. The V gene end was trimmed by 5 bases and the J gene end by 5 bases; junction bases not matched to a gene: 11. The CDR3 sequence: CASSPRPGQLYGYTF. CDR3 nucleotide sequence: TGTGCCAGCAGCCCCCGACCGGGACAGCTTTATGGCTACACCTTC.

CDR3 region: CASSWQWSSYEQYF. CDR3 sequence (DNA): TGTGCCAGCAGTTGGCAGTGGAGCTCCTACGAGCAGTACTTC. J is TRBJ2-7 and V is TRBV28; D is ambiguous. Per the germline V gene, CDR1 is MDHEN and CDR2 is SYDVKM. With 4 bases removed from V and 0 bases from J, the gap between germline ends came to 10 bases. This CDR3 has 14 residues.

V gene TRBV11-2 combines with J gene TRBJ2-7; 12 positions match TRBD2. Germline lookup yields CDR1 SGHAT and CDR2 FQNNGV. This CDR3 contains 15 residues. After removal of 2 bases from V and 3 bases from J, the junction contained 2 bases not matched to a gene. The CDR3 here is CASSLQTSGGYEQYF. The DNA for the CDR3 is TGTGCCAGCAGCTTACAGACTAGCGGGGGCTACGAGCAGTACTTC.

The CDR3 DNA reads TGTGCCAGCAGCCCCGGACAGGGATTATGGAATGAGCAGTTCTTC. Amino acids: CASSPGQGLWNEQFF. This sequence joins TRBV7-9 and TRBJ2-1; TRBD1 aligns across 8 bases. With V trimmed by 5 bases and J by 7 bases, 10 bases remained unmatched. CDR1 is SEHNR, CDR2 FQNEAQ, per germline (reference sequence). This CDR3 spans 15 amino acids.

This rearrangement joins TRBV4-3 to TRBJ1-2, with unresolved D. Trimming removed 8 bases at V and 2 bases at J, with 15 bases between. The CDR3 runs to 14 residues. Germline loops: CDR1 LGHNA, CDR2 YSLEER. CDR3 loop: CASRYRTGNYGYTF. DNA for the CDR3: TGCGCCAGCCGTTATAGAACCGGGAACTATGGCTACACCTTC.

This sequence joins TRBV6-2 or TRBV6-3 and TRBJ2-5; 9 nucleotides agree with TRBD2. The length of the CDR3 is 12 residues. Germline CDR1 reads MNHEY; CDR2 reads SVGEGT. The V gene end was trimmed by 2 bases and the J gene end by 9 bases; junction bases not matched to a gene: 1. CDR3 region: CASSYRGGAQYF. Here the CDR3 DNA reads TGTGCCAGCAGTTACCGCGGGGGGGCCCAGTACTTC.

This chain links TRBV6-5 with TRBJ2-7; D is ambiguous. Trimming shortened V by 5 bases and J by 6 bases, and 14 bases separated the two germline ends. Germline lookup yields CDR1 MNHEY and CDR2 SVGAGI. This CDR3 region has 13 residues. This chain's CDR3 is CASSTSWATEQYF. CDR3 nucleotides: TGTGCCAGCAGTACAAGCTGGGCGACCGAGCAGTACTTC.